These T cell receptor beta chains were read from a single sample in a study of shared clonotypes between healthy human individuals. Sequencing was performed with immunoSEQ multiplex PCR; in TCRdb, only in-frame clones are kept and a portion is missing. The sample shows 2 million to 2.5 million clones, roughly 90% of them seen only once. Material: naive CD4+ T cells from PBMCs. All receptors derive from a man between 18 and 35 years old in good health. Some clones in this sample may be carry-over from other donors' samples. Each CDR3 is given with its conserved first and last residue. A D gene is named only where the DNA matches it firmly.

V gene: TRBV28
D gene: TRBD2
J gene: TRBJ2-7
CDR3 DNA: TGTGCCAGCGGGGGGGGTGGCAGGGAAAGGAGTAGGGTCAGCTACGAGCAGTACTTC
CDR3 protein: CASGGGGRERSRVSYEQYF

V gene: TRBV28
D gene: TRBD1
J gene: TRBJ1-4
CDR3 DNA: TGTGCCAGCAGTGATCAGGGGGCCGGTAATGAAAAACTGTTTTTT
CDR3 protein: CASSDQGAGNEKLFF

V gene: TRBV2
D gene: -
J gene: TRBJ1-5
CDR3 DNA: TGTGCCAGCAGTGCAGGGAGGAGCAATCAGCCCCAGCATTTT
CDR3 protein: CASSAGRSNQPQHF

V gene: TRBV4-2
D gene: TRBD1
J gene: TRBJ1-2
CDR3 DNA: TGTGCCAGCAGCTTAGACAGGGGGAACTATGGCTACACCTTC
CDR3 protein: CASSLDRGNYGYTF

V gene: TRBV7-9
D gene: -
J gene: TRBJ1-3
CDR3 DNA: TGTGCCAGCAGCCCCCGGAACTCTGGAAACACCATATATTTT
CDR3 protein: CASSPRNSGNTIYF

V gene: TRBV27
D gene: -
J gene: TRBJ1-4
CDR3 DNA: TGTGCCAGCAGACCAAGGGCAGGAGGTGAAAAACTGTTTTTT
CDR3 protein: CASRPRAGGEKLFF

V gene: TRBV30
D gene: TRBD1
J gene: TRBJ1-2
CDR3 DNA: TGTGCCTGGAGGAGAGCCGACAGGGGGATTTATGGCTACACCTTC
CDR3 protein: CAWRRADRGIYGYTF

V gene: TRBV19
D gene: TRBD1
J gene: TRBJ2-7
CDR3 DNA: TGTGCCAGTAGCAGGGACAGGGGGCGATCCTACGAGCAGTACTTC
CDR3 protein: CASSRDRGRSYEQYF

V gene: TRBV5-1
D gene: TRBD2
J gene: TRBJ2-7
CDR3 DNA: TGCGCCAGCAGCCCGGACAGGGCGGGACTAGCGGGCTACGAGCAGTACTTC
CDR3 protein: CASSPDRAGLAGYEQYF

V gene: TRBV6-6
D gene: -
J gene: TRBJ1-4
CDR3 DNA: TGTGCCAGCAGGGCAGGGATCCCGGATGAAAAACTGTTTTTT
CDR3 protein: CASRAGIPDEKLFF

V gene: TRBV7-2
D gene: TRBD1
J gene: TRBJ2-2
CDR3 DNA: TGTGCCAGCAGCTCGACAGGGAATAGCGCCGGGGAGCTGTTTTTT
CDR3 protein: CASSSTGNSAGELFF

V gene: TRBV28
D gene: -
J gene: TRBJ2-3
CDR3 DNA: TGTGCCAGCGGTGGTGTGGATACGCAGTATTTT
CDR3 protein: CASGGVDTQYF

V gene: TRBV7-8
D gene: -
J gene: TRBJ1-5
CDR3 DNA: TGTGCCAGCAGCTACCTTTGGGAGAAAAATCAGCCCCAGCATTTT
CDR3 protein: CASSYLWEKNQPQHF

V gene: TRBV4-1
D gene: TRBD2
J gene: TRBJ2-5
CDR3 DNA: TGCGCCAGCAGCCAGGTGGGACTAGCCAAAGAGAGGGAGACCCAGTACTTC
CDR3 protein: CASSQVGLAKERETQYF

V gene: TRBV5-1
D gene: -
J gene: TRBJ2-7
CDR3 DNA: TGCGCCAGCAGCCCCGGGACGCCCTACGAGCAGTACTTC
CDR3 protein: CASSPGTPYEQYF

V gene: TRBV5-6
D gene: TRBD2
J gene: TRBJ2-5
CDR3 DNA: TGTGCCAGCAGCTTGACGGGGGGAGAGACCCAGTACTTC
CDR3 protein: CASSLTGGETQYF

V gene: TRBV7-3
D gene: -
J gene: TRBJ1-2
CDR3 DNA: TGTGCCAGCAGCTTAACGGGCGAATACGACAGGACCTATGGCTACACCTTC
CDR3 protein: CASSLTGEYDRTYGYTF